The present T cell receptor beta chain was sequenced within a study of T cell responses to AZD1222 COVID-19 vaccine. Libraries were prepared by immunoSEQ multiplex PCR; TCRdb keeps only in-frame clonotypes and omits some of them. Altogether 110,000 to 150,000 clones are present, around nine tenths being singletons, with the ten largest covering about 3.8%. The germline V and J ends were trimmed by 5 bases and 3 bases, with 11 bases remaining between them. Germline V CDR1 and CDR2: MNHEY, SMNVEV (reference sequence). The CDR3 consists of 14 residues. The clonotype originates from an adult in good health. The sample was peripheral blood, taken on day 0 of AZD1222 vaccination. The chain is built from TRBV27 and TRBJ1-5; D remains ambiguous. In DNA, the CDR3 is TGTGCCAGCAGTCTCGCGGGATCCAATCAGCCCCAGCATTTT. Encoded protein: CASSLAGSNQPQHF.